This TCR beta chain comes out of a study of molecular identifiers for immune sequencing clone quantification (dated by TCRdb to 2016 to 2018). A note on the overall study: For a replicate experiment, the RNA from either 20,000 or 100,000 naive CD8 T cells was divided into five aliquots, and four of those aliquots went on to sequencing. This methods study benchmarked molecular-identifier clustering-based TCR repertoire sequencing (MIDCIRS) and TCR RNA copy counting, using CD8 T cells to do so.

This clonotype has at least ten counts. The target of this receptor is not known. No qualities accompany the bases; no much larger clone lies one base away. Overall study results and their limits: Without barcode sub-clustering, chimeric consensus sequences inflated TCR diversity; chimeras reached as high as 47%. In CMV-specific effector cells, clones with more than 20 RNA copies accounted for over 98% of molecules, whereas in naive cells such clones accounted for under 1%. Identical TCR molecules sharing a barcode could cause highly expanded clone sizes to be underestimated. Approximately 3.3 recovered TCR RNA copies per cell were obtained by modeling, versus roughly 10 by digital PCR, implying a capture efficiency of about 30%. Naive libraries contained spiked-in Jurkat TCR RNA (approximately 10 copies' worth), which is not part of the donor repertoire. A single cell's worth of spiked-in Jurkat TCR RNA was reported detectable even among around 1 million naive CD8 T cells.

The library came from PCR. The sequencer listed for this sample is Illumina HiSeq 4000. Bulk TCR libraries were prepared as previously described, using TCR primers listed in Table S5. Total RNA was purified with the Qiagen AllPrep DNA/RNA kit. Reads from multiple sequencing runs of the same library were pooled before analysis. Regarding the original processing steps: Reads were retained only if the reads had an exact TCR constant sequence, and the retained reads were trimmed to 150 nt and grouped according to their 12-nt molecular barcodes. Reads inside each barcode group were sub-clustered using a 15% Levenshtein threshold, and a quality-weighted consensus sequence was constructed for each RNA molecule. Non-functional sequences were excluded, and lower-count sequences lying one edit away from another sequence were also excluded. On the basis of fitting two negative binomial distributions, barcode sub-clusters with fewer than 20% of the maximum read count were discarded. Starting from the raw public reads, TCRdb applied fastp trimming at Q25, assembled clones with MiXCR and retained in-frame beta chains. Merged by CDR3 protein, the rows form single entries marked with the most common genes and DNA. The V and J calls were not made by the authors but by TCRdb's processing. The sample data list 350,000 or so distinct CDR3 sequences, and about 20% of these were observed just once. 0.81% of the sample comes from the top ten.

Libraries of naive CD8 T cells were built from approximately 20,000 to 980,000 sorted cells, with 10%, 30% or 50% of the purified RNA used. Naive CD8 T cells were FACS-sorted as CD8+CD4-CCR7+CD45RA+ on a BD FACSAria II into RLT Plus buffer. To test detection sensitivity, Jurkat RNA equivalent to more than 9 TCR copies was spiked into samples of about 17,000-1,100,000 naive CD8 T cells. CD8 T cells were enriched using RosetteSep CD8+ T Cell Enrichment Cocktail and Ficoll-Paque, and the enriched cells then underwent ACK red cell lysis. The CDR3 holds 13 amino acids from the cysteine to the phenylalanine. The DNA shown is the 39-base CDR3, in frame from base 1. Taken from the germline V gene, the CDR1 and CDR2 loops are MNHNS and SASEGT. Relative to germline, V is 6 bases shorter and J is 0 bases shorter, with 6 bases between their ends.

The V and J genes are TRBV6-1 and TRBJ1-3; matching of 5 bases hints at TRBD1 as the D gene. The material sequenced was naive CD8+ T cells from blood, with Jurkat cell RNA spiked in. The sample's cell subset or site, from its label and the paper: FACS-sorted CD8+CD4-CCR7+CD45RA+ naive T cells. The sequence was collected from a human donor in good health. Some libraries in this study had Jurkat cell RNA spiked in. The CDR3 reads as follows: CASRDTSGNTIYF. The bases read TGTGCCAGCAGGGACACCTCTGGAAACACCATATATTTT.